One sample yielded the 26 T cell receptor beta chains listed below, sequenced in a study of Ad26.COV2.S vaccination and SARS-CoV-2 variants (dated by TCRdb to the early 2020s). The receptor library was made with the immunoSEQ multiplex PCR assay. Imported from immuneACCESS, the table was reduced by TCRdb to in-frame sequences with V and J called. These copies leave out some clones; in studies compared against another copy, an unresolved V gene accounts for under half, and the cause of the remainder is not known. The sample table records roughly 330,000 clones; about nine tenths of these occur just once. Roughly 6% of the sample is in the top ten clones. This specimen's treatment or condition label, interpreted: roughly 20 received Ad26.COV2.S at low or high dose, single or two shots; five or six received placebo; per-sample allocation not given. For vaccine and placebo recipients, repertoires were sequenced using samples collected on day 63 after the first injection.

The sample in question was peripheral blood, obtained in a trial of Ad26.COV2.S vaccine versus placebo. Every receptor here comes from a person aged 18-65 years who received the Ad26.COV2.S COVID-19 vaccine or a placebo.

This chain uses TRBV28 with TRBJ2-5; a possible D gene is TRBD2 (5 bases). This CDR3 region has 14 residues. V was pared by 5 bases and J by 2 bases, with 12 bases between. The V gene's germline CDR1 is MDHEN and CDR2 SYDVKM. CDR3 residues: CASSPPGIQETQYF. CDR3 nucleotides: TGTGCCAGCAGTCCCCCGGGGATACAAGAGACCCAGTACTTC. The complete variable domain, with remaining parts taken from reference TRBV28 and TRBJ2-5, reads DVKVTQSSRYLVKRTGEKVFLECVQDMDHENMFWYRQDPGLGLRLIYFSYDVKMKEKGDIPEGYSVSREKKERFSLILESASTNQTSMYLCASSPPGIQETQYFGPGTRLLVL.

Only one count was recorded for this clone. CDR3 in amino acids: CASSLVGDSIHTQYF. The CDR3 nucleotides read TGTGCCAGCAGCTTAGTCGGGGACTCTATACATACGCAGTATTTT. The chain joins TRBV7-2 to TRBJ2-3, with D perhaps matching TRBD2 (6 bases). CDR3 length equals 15 residues. Trimming took 1 base from V and 7 from J, leaving 15 bases between them. Germline V gene data show CDR1 as SGHTA and CDR2 as FQGNSA.

V usage is TRBV7-2 and J usage is TRBJ2-1; D is unresolved. Trimming removed 2 bases at V and 5 bases at J, with 16 bases between. CDR3 length: 16 residues. CDR1 SGHTA and CDR2 FQGNSA come from the germline V gene. CDR3 amino acids: CASSLSYPKENNEQFF. CDR3 sequence (DNA): TGTGCCAGCAGCTTAAGTTACCCTAAAGAAAACAATGAGCAGTTCTTC. The variable domain in full, with the rest retrieved from reference TRBV7-2 and TRBJ2-1, is GAGVSQSPSNKVTEKGKDVELRCDPISGHTALYWYRQSLGQGLEFLIYFQGNSAPDKSGLPSDRFSAERTGGSVSTLTIQRTQQEDSAVYLCASSLSYPKENNEQFFGPGTRLTVL.

The chain employs TRBV6-2 or TRBV6-3 and TRBJ2-1; the D call may be TRBD1 or TRBD2 (7 bases each). V was clipped by 5 bases and J by 9 bases, with 17 bases between them. Germline CDR1 MNHEY, CDR2 SVGEGT. The CDR3 runs 14 residues. The CDR3 DNA is TGTGCCAGCAGTATTCAGGGGGGGCGGAGTGAGCAGTTCTTC. Its translation is CASSIQGGRSEQFF.

The chain uses TRBV7-9 and TRBJ1-1; TRBD1 matches 8 bases. CDR1 and CDR2 from the germline V gene are SEHNR and FQNEAQ (reference sequence). The V gene end was trimmed by 6 bases and the J gene end by 5 bases; junction bases not matched to a gene: 11. The CDR3 covers 15 residues. CDR3 coding DNA: TGTGCCAGCAGTCTCCAGGGGGCGGGTAGGACTGAAGCTTTCTTT. It encodes CASSLQGAGRTEAFF.

The chain has TRBV6-9 and TRBJ1-5; D is unresolved. Looked up from germline, CDR1 is MNHGY and CDR2 is SVAAGI. CDR3 length equals 13 residues. The V end lost 9 bases, the J end lost 5 bases, and 14 bases lay between the germline ends. CDR3 bases: TGTGCCAGGACCGGACCCGTCCATCAGCCCCAGCATTTT. Protein: CARTGPVHQPQHF.

The V call is TRBV2, the J call TRBJ2-5, with D perhaps TRBD1 (6 bases). This CDR3 is built from 14 residues. Trimming removed 11 bases at V and 7 bases at J, with 23 bases between. Germline values: CDR1 SNHLY, CDR2 FYNNEI. CDR3 sequence: CAGSTGTRSGTQYF. CDR3 nucleotides: TGTGCCGGCTCCACAGGGACCCGATCGGGGACCCAGTACTTC.

The chain is built from TRBV11-2 and TRBJ1-1; 8 bases agree with TRBD1. The CDR3 contains 16 residues. The V segment lost 1 base and the J segment 5 bases; nucleotides outside the gene matches: 9. Germline lookup yields CDR1 SGHAT and CDR2 FQNNGV. Written as DNA, the CDR3 is TGTGCCAGCAGCTTAGGGGCAGGGGGCGCGAGAACTGAAGCTTTCTTT. This codes for CASSLGAGGARTEAFF.

This chain connects TRBV7-2 to TRBJ1-2; TRBD1 is a possible D gene (5 bases). V gave up 5 bases and J gave up 3 bases, with 16 bases separating them. Germline V gives CDR1 SGHTA, CDR2 FQGNSA. The CDR3 spans 15 residues. CDR3 region: CASSPWGGADYGYTF. CDR3 nucleotides: TGTGCCAGCAGCCCATGGGGGGGAGCGGACTATGGCTACACCTTC.

The V and J genes are TRBV2 and TRBJ1-5; 8 bases line up with TRBD1. J lost 2 bases, V lost 5 bases, and 14 bases had no gene match. From germline, CDR1 is SNHLY and CDR2 FYNNEI. The CDR3 consists of 18 residues. The chain's CDR3 is CASSHPGGSGSGNQPQHF. As DNA, the CDR3 is TGTGCCAGCAGTCACCCAGGGGGCAGTGGGTCGGGCAATCAGCCCCAGCATTTT.

The gene calls are TRBV6-2 or TRBV6-3 and TRBJ1-2; 7 nucleotides align to TRBD1. V lost 0 bases to trimming and J lost 3 bases; unmatched junction nucleotides: 7. The CDR3 spans 16 residues. From germline, CDR1 is MNHEY and CDR2 SVGEGT. CDR3 region: CASSYSNRGPYYGYTF. The CDR3 DNA reads TGTGCCAGCAGTTACTCGAACAGGGGCCCGTACTATGGCTACACCTTC.

The chain is built from TRBV30 and TRBJ2-1, with 7 bases fitting TRBD2. CDR1 is GTSNPN, CDR2 SVGIG, per germline (reference sequence). The CDR3 covers 16 residues. V shed 1 base and J 0 bases; nucleotides not matched to a gene: 6. DNA of the CDR3: TGTGCCTGGAGTGGTGGCGGGAGTGGCTCCTACAATGAGCAGTTCTTC. Protein sequence: CAWSGGGSGSYNEQFF.

V and J are TRBV3-1 (or the pseudogene TRBV3-2) and TRBJ1-1; D remains ambiguous. Germline V gives CDR1 LGHDT, CDR2 YNNKEL (reference sequence). Trimming shortened V by 3 bases and J by 10 bases, and 15 bases separated the two germline ends. This CDR3 has 13 amino acids. The CDR3 loop is CASSQGLINRAFF. CDR3 DNA sequence: TGTGCCAGCAGCCAGGGCTTAATAAATCGAGCTTTCTTT.

The genes are TRBV5-1 and TRBJ2-7; D is possibly TRBD1 (5 bases). With 0 bases removed from V and 3 bases from J, the gap between germline ends came to 10 bases. The germline V gene encodes CDR1 SGHRS and CDR2 YFSETQ. The CDR3 consists of 14 residues. CDR3 in amino acids: CASSLEGNRYEQYF. CDR3 in DNA: TGCGCCAGCAGCTTGGAGGGGAATCGCTACGAGCAGTACTTC. The variable domain in full, completed from reference TRBV5-1 and TRBJ2-7, reads KAGVTQTPRYLIKTRGQQVTLSCSPISGHRSVSWYQQTPGQGLQFLFEYFSETQRNKGNFPGRFSGRQFSNSRSEMNVSTLELGDSALYLCASSLEGNRYEQYFGPGTRLTVT.

Only one count was recorded for this clone. V and J are TRBV21-1 and TRBJ1-1. TRBV21-1 is a listed pseudogene. This CDR3 region has 17 residues. The CDR3 nucleotides are TGTGCCAGCAGCTTTTTTAGGAATTTTGGCTTGAACACTGAAGCTTTCTTT. Its translation is CASSFFRNFGLNTEAFF.

The CDR3, as DNA: TGTGCCAGCAGCTGGAGGGACTGGCTTAAGGATACGCAGTATTTT. It yields the protein CASSWRDWLKDTQYF. J is TRBJ2-3 and V is TRBV7-2, with a possible D match to TRBD2 (6 bases). Germline V gene sequence: CDR1 SGHTA, CDR2 FQGNSA. The CDR3 runs to 15 residues. The V end lost 4 bases, the J end lost 6 bases, and 17 bases lay between the germline ends.

This chain uses TRBV4-2 with TRBJ1-6, with D maybe TRBD1 (5 bases). Trimming shortened V by 4 bases and J by 7 bases, and 11 bases separated the two germline ends. This CDR3 spans 14 amino acids. Germline-derived CDR1 and CDR2 are LGHNA and YNFKEQ. As DNA, the CDR3 is TGTGCCAGCAGCCTGACAGAAATAAATTCACCCCTCCACTTT. Residues: CASSLTEINSPLHF.

The chain uses TRBV19 and TRBJ1-5; tentatively, D is TRBD1 (5 bases). The V end was cut by 3 bases, the J end by 5 bases, with 14 bases between. The V gene's germline CDR1 is LNHDA and CDR2 SQIVND (reference sequence). The CDR3 spans 15 residues. In DNA form, the CDR3 reads TGTGCCAGTAGTATTACAGGTACTGAGTATCAGCCCCAGCATTTT. Translation: CASSITGTEYQPQHF.

The rearrangement uses TRBV3-1 (or the pseudogene TRBV3-2) and TRBJ2-1; TRBD2 matches 13 bases. The CDR3 loop spans 15 amino acids. V shed 4 bases and J 13 bases; nucleotides not matched to a gene: 10. From germline, CDR1 is LGHDT and CDR2 YNNKEL (reference sequence). The CDR3 DNA sequence: TGTGCCAGCAGCCCCATGGGGACTAGCGGGATGGAACAGTTCTTC. It specifies CASSPMGTSGMEQFF.

The chain combines TRBV19 with TRBJ1-1, with D possibly TRBD1 on 5 matching bases. Germline V gene sequence: CDR1 LNHDA, CDR2 SQIVND (reference sequence). V was trimmed by 5 bases and J by 4 bases, leaving 11 bases between them. The CDR3 is 13 amino acids. CDR3 coding DNA: TGTGCCAGTAGTCGTACAGGATTCACTGAAGCTTTCTTT. This encodes CASSRTGFTEAFF.

J is TRBJ1-2 and V is TRBV18; no reliable D call. V gave up 6 bases and J gave up 5 bases, with 13 bases separating them. Germline lookup yields CDR1 KGHSH and CDR2 LQKENI. The CDR3 contains 13 residues. CDR3 loop: CASSQDGEYGYTF. The CDR3 bases are TGTGCCAGCTCTCAAGACGGGGAGTATGGCTACACCTTC.

V is TRBV11-2 and J is TRBJ2-2; possibly TRBD1 or TRBD2 for D (5 bases each). The CDR3 runs to 18 residues. Looked up from germline, CDR1 is SGHAT and CDR2 is FQNNGV. V dropped 4 bases and J dropped 3 bases, with 21 bases sitting between them. The CDR3 region is CASSSREGPLEYTGELFF. Here the CDR3 DNA reads TGTGCCAGCAGCTCCCGCGAGGGGCCCCTTGAATACACCGGGGAGCTGTTTTTT.

The chain's CDR3 is CASSPRLAGSTDTQYF. CDR3 coding DNA: TGTGCCAGCAGCCCCAGACTGGCGGGGAGCACAGATACGCAGTATTTT. V usage is TRBV7-9 and J usage is TRBJ2-3; D may be TRBD2 (6 bases). Trimming stripped 5 bases from V and 0 bases from J, with 15 bases between. CDR3 length: 16 residues. In germline, CDR1 is SEHNR, CDR2 FQNEAQ (reference sequence).

The genes are TRBV30 and TRBJ1-5; the match to TRBD1 covers 9 bases. After removal of 4 bases from V and 5 bases from J, the junction contained 6 bases not matched to a gene. CDR1 and CDR2 (germline): GTSNPN, SVGIG (reference sequence). This CDR3 spans 14 amino acids. CDR3 loop: CAWTPGQGHQPQHF. CDR3 nucleotide sequence: TGTGCCTGGACTCCGGGACAGGGACATCAGCCCCAGCATTTT.

The chain links TRBV5-4 to TRBJ1-6; 8 bases line up with TRBD1. The J segment lost 6 bases and the V segment lost 7 bases, leaving 12 bases of the junction unmatched. This CDR3 contains 16 residues. Germline V gives CDR1 SGHNT, CDR2 YYREEE (reference sequence). The CDR3, as DNA: TGTGCCAGCCGGAGTTTAACAGGGGGTTCTAATTCACCCCTCCACTTT. As protein: CASRSLTGGSNSPLHF.

The rearrangement joins TRBV4-1 to TRBJ2-5; D is unresolved. CDR1 MGHRA and CDR2 YSYEKL come from the germline V gene. The CDR3 totals 14 residues. V was pared by 1 base and J by 2 bases, with 8 bases between. CDR3 amino acids: CASSQVVRQETQYF. Written as DNA, the CDR3 is TGCGCCAGCAGCCAAGTGGTCCGACAAGAGACCCAGTACTTC.